This T cell receptor (beta chain) was observed in a study of blood T cell repertoires in COVID-19. Study background: COVID-19 samples from acute and convalescent phases originated in the United States, Italy and Spain. In each case, the material was cDNA or gDNA derived from T cells, B-cell-depleted T cells, or PBMCs.

The CDR3 has 15 residues. V was cut by 1 base and J by 5 bases, with 14 bases left in between. The germline CDR1 and CDR2 sequences are LGHDT and YNNKEL (reference sequence). Study processing details: Amplified reference gene primers provided the basis for estimating nucleated cell counts. The table came from immunoSEQ multiplex PCR; TCRdb's copy has only in-frame clones and leaves some out. V and J calls plus clone size are reproduced from that table; the DNA served to infer D and trimming. The data show about 130,000 clones, around 88% seen once. The sequenced sample consisted of peripheral blood. The sequence derives from a middle-aged man with acute or convalescent COVID-19. The rearrangement uses TRBV3-1 (or the pseudogene TRBV3-2) and TRBJ1-2; D might be TRBD1 (6 bases). The DNA of the CDR3 is TGTGCCAGCAGCCAAGTAGCAGGGGCGAGATATGGCTACACCTTC. Amino acid sequence: CASSQVAGARYGYTF.